Presented here are 28 T cell receptor beta chains from one specimen sequenced in a study of shared clonotypes between healthy human individuals. Profiling relied on immunoSEQ multiplex PCR, and the TCRdb table lists in-frame clones only, not all of them. The table has about 710,000 clones, roughly 72% seen once. Sequencing was carried out using memory CD4+ T cells sorted from blood. Subset indicated: CD45RA-negative fraction. The receptors shown here come from a woman aged 25-40 years in good health.

The V gene is TRBV6-1, the J gene TRBJ2-7; 9 nucleotides line up with TRBD1. The CDR3 runs 15 residues. Germline V gives CDR1 MNHNS, CDR2 SASEGT. The J segment lost 4 bases and the V segment lost 6 bases, leaving 10 bases of the junction unmatched. In DNA, the CDR3 is TGTGCCAGCAGCCTAGCCGGGACAGGGCTATACGAGCAGTACTTC. Its translation: CASSLAGTGLYEQYF.

The chain combines TRBV12-5 with TRBJ2-2; 11 nucleotides agree with TRBD2. The CDR3 has 18 residues. V was clipped by 2 bases and J by 3 bases; unmatched bases: 8. Germline CDR1 reads LGHNT; CDR2 reads FRNRAP. CDR3 bases: TGTGCTAGTGGTTTGACTCAACTAGCGGGAGTAGACACCGGGGAGCTGTTTTTT. It is translated as CASGLTQLAGVDTGELFF. Full variable domain (outside the CDR3, taken from reference TRBV12-5 and TRBJ2-2): DARVTQTPRHKVTEMGQEVTMRCQPILGHNTVFWYRQTMMQGLELLAYFRNRAPLDDSGMPKDRFSAEMPDATLATLKIQPSEPRDSAVYFCASGLTQLAGVDTGELFFGEGSRLTVL.

V and J are TRBV28 and TRBJ1-5; 7 nucleotides line up with TRBD1. V lost 6 bases, J lost 6 bases, and 8 bases stayed unmatched. Germline CDR1 reads MDHEN; CDR2 reads SYDVKM. This CDR3 contains 14 residues. The CDR3 coding sequence is TGTGCCAGCAGCCCGACAGGGTCGGTTCAGCCCCAGCATTTT. Translating gives CASSPTGSVQPQHF.

This clone has more than one count but fewer than ten. This sequence joins TRBV6-1 and TRBJ1-1; D unclear. The V and J ends lost 6 bases and 1 base respectively, with 12 bases between them. Germline CDR1 is MNHNS and CDR2 is SASEGT. The CDR3 contains 14 residues. The CDR3 reads CASRGRIGNTEAFF. The DNA for the CDR3 is TGTGCCAGCAGGGGCCGAATTGGGAACACTGAAGCTTTCTTT.

This rearrangement joins TRBV6-1 to TRBJ2-7; tentatively, D is TRBD1 or TRBD2 (7 bases each). The CDR3 consists of 17 residues. Germline assignment: CDR1 MNHNS and CDR2 SASEGT. V shed 0 bases and J shed 6 bases, with 21 bases lying between them. The chain's CDR3 is CASSEAQGGGGSGEQYF. For the CDR3, the DNA is TGTGCCAGCAGTGAAGCGCAGGGAGGGGGCGGTAGTGGCGAGCAGTACTTC.

V gene TRBV7-2 combines with J gene TRBJ2-3; 7 nucleotides match TRBD1. This CDR3 is built from 13 residues. From germline, CDR1 is SGHTA and CDR2 FQGNSA. After removal of 3 bases from V and 7 bases from J, the junction contained 4 bases not matched to a gene. CDR3 amino acids: CASSFTGANTQYF. DNA for the CDR3: TGTGCCAGCAGCTTTACAGGGGCTAATACGCAGTATTTT.

The gene calls are TRBV5-1 and TRBJ2-7; 12 bases fit TRBD2. Germline CDR1 is SGHRS and CDR2 is YFSETQ. With 0 bases clipped from V and 3 bases from J, the junction kept 4 bases outside the gene matches. The CDR3 loop spans 16 amino acids. CDR3 coding DNA: TGCGCCAGCAGCTTGGAACTAGCGGGAGGAAGCTACGAGCAGTACTTC. Its translation is CASSLELAGGSYEQYF. Based on the CDR3 plus reference TRBV5-1 and TRBJ2-7, the full variable domain is KAGVTQTPRYLIKTRGQQVTLSCSPISGHRSVSWYQQTPGQGLQFLFEYFSETQRNKGNFPGRFSGRQFSNSRSEMNVSTLELGDSALYLCASSLELAGGSYEQYFGPGTRLTVT.

This sequence joins TRBV2 and TRBJ2-1; tentatively, D is TRBD1 (5 bases). Trimming left V 6 bases short and J 12 bases short, with 12 bases between. This CDR3 is 11 amino acids long. Germline V gene lookup returns CDR1 SNHLY and CDR2 FYNNEI. The CDR3 is CASRLRVGQFF. The CDR3 coding sequence is TGTGCCAGCAGACTCAGGGTGGGGCAGTTCTTC.

This clone showed up just a few times. A far bigger clonotype differs at one base, so this is likely a read error. Other nucleotide sequences in the sample specify the same CDR3. The gene calls are TRBV18 and TRBJ1-5; 8 bases map to TRBD1. The J segment lost 2 bases and the V segment lost 3 bases, leaving 0 bases of the junction unmatched. Looked up from germline, CDR1 is KGHSH and CDR2 is LQKENI. The CDR3 loop spans 14 amino acids. Here the CDR3 reads CASSPTGGNQPQHF. CDR3 DNA sequence: TGTGCCAGCTCACCGACAGGGGGCAATCAGCCCCAGCATTTT. Combining the CDR3 with reference TRBV18 and TRBJ1-5 gives the whole variable domain NAGVMQNPRHLVRRRGQEARLRCSPMKGHSHVYWYRQLPEEGLKFMVYLQKENIIDESGMPKERFSAEFPKEGPSILRIQQVVRGDSAAYFCASSPTGGNQPQHFGDGTRLSIL.

V is TRBV28 and J is TRBJ2-7; TRBD2 is a possible D gene (5 bases). V lost 7 bases to trimming and J lost 6 bases, with 19 bases between them. The CDR3 runs to 14 residues. Germline-derived CDR1 and CDR2 are MDHEN and SYDVKM. The DNA of the CDR3 is TGTGCCAGCAAGCGGTCAGGCACCACGGGCGAGCAGTACTTC. Translation: CASKRSGTTGEQYF.

This clone was found a few times. The chain combines TRBV19 with TRBJ2-3; D is perhaps TRBD1 or TRBD2 (5 bases each). There are 16 residues in the CDR3. CDR1 and CDR2 (germline): LNHDA, SQIVND (reference sequence). Trimming took off 9 bases at V and 2 bases at J, with 21 bases between the two ends. For the CDR3, the DNA is TGTGCCAGCGAATACCGGGACCCCGCTCACACAGATACGCAGTATTTT. Translation: CASEYRDPAHTDTQYF.

For the CDR3, the DNA is TGTGCCAGCATGAAGGGTCTCGCTATCAGGGGCGAGCAGTACTTC. As protein: CASMKGLAIRGEQYF. The gene calls are TRBV27 and TRBJ2-7; D is possibly TRBD1 (6 bases). The V end was cut by 7 bases, the J end by 6 bases, with 22 bases between. In germline, CDR1 is MNHEY, CDR2 SMNVEV (reference sequence). This CDR3 is built from 15 residues.

In DNA form, the CDR3 reads TGTGCCAGCACCGGACAGACTCCTTATGGCTACACCTTC. Amino acids: CASTGQTPYGYTF. The V and J genes are TRBV6-1 and TRBJ1-2, with a tentative D call TRBD1 (6 bases). There are 13 residues in the CDR3. The V end lost 7 bases, the J end lost 5 bases, and 14 bases lay between the germline ends. Germline V gives CDR1 MNHNS, CDR2 SASEGT.

The J gene is TRBJ2-7, the V gene TRBV5-1; TRBD2 might be the D (5 bases). This CDR3 has 14 amino acids. Between the trimmed V and J ends, which lost 3 bases and 0 bases, there was a span of 10 bases. CDR1 and CDR2 (germline): SGHRS, YFSETQ. The CDR3 loop reads CASSSPGSSYEQYF. CDR3 coding DNA: TGCGCCAGCAGCTCTCCGGGGAGCTCCTACGAGCAGTACTTC.

V is TRBV19 and J is TRBJ1-1; D possibly corresponds to TRBD1 (6 bases). This CDR3 has 17 residues. V was cut by 5 bases and J by 2 bases, with 21 bases left in between. The germline V gene encodes CDR1 LNHDA and CDR2 SQIVND (reference sequence). The CDR3 coding sequence is TGTGCCAGTAGTCTTACACAGGGAGGACTAGGAAACACTGAAGCTTTCTTT. As protein: CASSLTQGGLGNTEAFF.

This clone was seen a handful of times. This chain joins TRBV7-9 and TRBJ1-1; TRBD1 matches 7 bases. V dropped 6 bases and J dropped 5; count of bases not matched to a gene: 12. Germline V gives CDR1 SEHNR, CDR2 FQNEAQ (reference sequence). CDR3 size: 15 residues. The CDR3 here is CASSSFLQGRTEAFF. In DNA, the CDR3 is TGTGCCAGCAGTTCATTTTTACAGGGGAGGACTGAAGCTTTCTTT.

The chain carries TRBV28 and TRBJ1-6; D perhaps matches TRBD1 (6 bases). Germline V CDR1 and CDR2: MDHEN, SYDVKM. V dropped 5 bases and J dropped 8 bases, with 13 bases sitting between them. The CDR3 sequence is 14 residues long. The CDR3 DNA reads as TGTGCCAGCAGTCCACAGGGCCCCTATTCACCCCTCCACTTT. Its protein product is CASSPQGPYSPLHF.

The rearrangement links TRBV6-1 to TRBJ2-7; possibly TRBD1 for D (5 bases). Germline lookup yields CDR1 MNHNS and CDR2 SASEGT. This CDR3 is 13 amino acids long. V lost 10 bases and J lost 2, with 15 bases in between. CDR3: CATKTELTYEQYF. In DNA, the CDR3 is TGTGCCACCAAGACAGAATTAACCTACGAGCAGTACTTC.

This clone was seen only a few times. V is TRBV7-9 and J is TRBJ1-4; D gene uncertain. The CDR3 totals 12 residues. CDR1 and CDR2 (germline): SEHNR, FQNEAQ (reference sequence). The V and J ends lost 1 base and 12 bases respectively, with 9 bases between them. The CDR3 bases are TGTGCCAGCAGCTTAGAACTGGGAGAACTGTTTTTT. This encodes CASSLELGELFF.

A single count supports this clone. The gene calls are TRBV10-3 and TRBJ2-7; D gene uncertain. The V gene's germline CDR1 is ENHRY and CDR2 SYGVKD. Trimming left V 4 bases short and J 0 bases short, with 10 bases between. The CDR3 runs 14 residues. As DNA, the CDR3 is TGTGCCATCAGTGGAGGCGGTAGCTCCTACGAGCAGTACTTC. Translation gives CAISGGGSSYEQYF.

The chain joins TRBV18 to TRBJ1-5, with 12 bases identical to TRBD1. Germline-derived CDR1 and CDR2 are KGHSH and LQKENI. CDR3 length: 16 residues. V was pared by 5 bases and J by 3 bases, with 5 bases of the junction left unmatched. CDR3 residues: CASSTGTGGSNQPQHF. The CDR3 DNA sequence: TGTGCCAGCTCAACCGGGACAGGGGGCTCCAATCAGCCCCAGCATTTT.

This clone was detected only a few times. The same CDR3 also results from other DNA sequences found in this sample. The V call is TRBV28, the J call TRBJ2-1, with TRBD1 identical over 10 bases. This CDR3 comprises 14 residues. CDR1 and CDR2 (germline): MDHEN, SYDVKM. V dropped 6 bases and J dropped 7; count of bases not matched to a gene: 6. The CDR3 region has the DNA TGTGCCAGCAGGGGACCGGGACAGGGGAATGAGCAGTTCTTC. Translated, it gives CASRGPGQGNEQFF.

J is TRBJ2-1 and V is TRBV27, with a possible D match to TRBD1 (6 bases). The CDR3 length is 17 residues. V lost 6 bases, J lost 4 bases, and 22 bases lay in between. Germline V gene sequence: CDR1 MNHEY, CDR2 SMNVEV (reference sequence). Written as DNA, the CDR3 is TGTGCCAGCAGCTCTGGACAGATTGAAAACTTATACAATGAGCAGTTCTTC. Amino acid sequence: CASSSGQIENLYNEQFF.

The chain couples TRBV28 to TRBJ2-3, with D perhaps being TRBD1 or TRBD2 (5 bases each). Germline CDR1 MDHEN, CDR2 SYDVKM. Trimming shortened V by 5 bases and J by 2 bases, and 20 bases separated the two germline ends. This CDR3 has 17 amino acids. DNA of the CDR3: TGTGCCAGCAGTACGTGGGACCAAGATTTTATCACAGATACGCAGTATTTT. It encodes CASSTWDQDFITDTQYF.

The gene calls are TRBV2 and TRBJ1-4, with 8 bases matching TRBD1. Per germline, CDR1 SNHLY and CDR2 FYNNEI. The length of the CDR3 is 16 residues. The V gene end was trimmed by 2 bases and the J gene end by 1 base; junction bases not matched to a gene: 3. CDR3 DNA: TGTGCCAGCAGTGAACAGGGGGCCGGAACTAATGAAAAACTGTTTTTT. The encoded protein is CASSEQGAGTNEKLFF.

This clone was counted only a few times. The chain joins TRBV28 to TRBJ2-7, with D uncertain. CDR1 is MDHEN, CDR2 SYDVKM, per germline. CDR3 length equals 14 residues. The V gene lost 3 bases and the J gene lost 3 bases, with 12 bases spanning the gap. CDR3 in amino acids: CASSFSPELYEQYF. The CDR3 DNA sequence: TGTGCCAGCAGTTTTAGTCCAGAACTCTACGAGCAGTACTTC.

The rearrangement links TRBV11-2 to TRBJ2-7; possible D gene TRBD1, 6 bases. Germline V lookup: CDR1 SGHAT, CDR2 FQNNGV. This CDR3 region has 14 residues. The ends were cut back, 4 bases at V and 5 bases at J, with 15 bases in the middle. CDR3 in DNA: TGTGCCAGCAGCTCATACCTCAGGGGTGACGAGCAGTACTTC. This codes for CASSSYLRGDEQYF.

This clone came up once. V gene TRBV5-1 combines with J gene TRBJ1-2; 8 positions match TRBD1. The germline V gene encodes CDR1 SGHRS and CDR2 YFSETQ. This CDR3 has 14 residues. With 4 bases clipped from V and 4 bases from J, the junction kept 6 bases outside the gene matches. This chain's CDR3 is CASSLSGQVYGYTF. The CDR3 nucleotides read TGCGCCAGCAGCCTCTCGGGACAGGTCTATGGCTACACCTTC.